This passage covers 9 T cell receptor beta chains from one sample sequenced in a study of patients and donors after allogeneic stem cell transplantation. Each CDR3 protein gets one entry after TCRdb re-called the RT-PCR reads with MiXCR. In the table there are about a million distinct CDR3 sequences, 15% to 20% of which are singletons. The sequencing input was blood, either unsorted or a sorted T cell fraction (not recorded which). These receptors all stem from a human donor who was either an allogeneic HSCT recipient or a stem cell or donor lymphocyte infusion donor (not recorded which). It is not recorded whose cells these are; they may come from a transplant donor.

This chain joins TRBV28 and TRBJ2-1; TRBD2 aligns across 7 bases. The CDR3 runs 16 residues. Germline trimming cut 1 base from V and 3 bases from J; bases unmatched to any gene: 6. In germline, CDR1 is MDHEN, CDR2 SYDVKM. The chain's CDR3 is CASSLFREALYNEQFF. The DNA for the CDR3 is TGTGCCAGCAGTTTATTCCGGGAGGCACTCTACAATGAGCAGTTCTTC.

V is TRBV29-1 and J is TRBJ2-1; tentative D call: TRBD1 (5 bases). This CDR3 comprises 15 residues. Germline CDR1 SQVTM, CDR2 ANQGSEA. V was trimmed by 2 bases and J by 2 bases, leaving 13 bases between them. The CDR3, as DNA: TGCAGCGTTGAATTTGCCAGGGTAACCTACAATGAGCAGTTCTTC. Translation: CSVEFARVTYNEQFF.

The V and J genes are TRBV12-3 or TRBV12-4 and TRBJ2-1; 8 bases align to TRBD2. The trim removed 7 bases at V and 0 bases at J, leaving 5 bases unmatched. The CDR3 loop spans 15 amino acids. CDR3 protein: CASTDSGSSYNEQFF. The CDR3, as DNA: TGTGCCAGCACCGACAGCGGGAGCTCCTACAATGAGCAGTTCTTC.

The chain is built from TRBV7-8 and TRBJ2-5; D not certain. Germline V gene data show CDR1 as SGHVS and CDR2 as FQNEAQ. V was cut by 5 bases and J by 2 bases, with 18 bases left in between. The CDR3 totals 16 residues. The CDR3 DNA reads TGTGCCAGCAGCCCCAAGATTATCGTCTTACAAGAGACCCAGTACTTC. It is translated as CASSPKIIVLQETQYF.

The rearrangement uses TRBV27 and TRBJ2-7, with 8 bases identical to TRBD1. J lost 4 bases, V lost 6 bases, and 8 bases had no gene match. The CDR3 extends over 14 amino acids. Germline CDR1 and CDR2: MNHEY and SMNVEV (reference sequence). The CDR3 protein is CASRWGTGLYEQYF. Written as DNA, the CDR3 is TGTGCCAGCAGATGGGGGACAGGTTTGTACGAGCAGTACTTC.

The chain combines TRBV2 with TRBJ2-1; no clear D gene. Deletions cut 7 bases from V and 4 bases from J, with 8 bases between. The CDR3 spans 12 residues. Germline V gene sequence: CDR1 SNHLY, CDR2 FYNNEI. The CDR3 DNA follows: TGTGCCAGCATCGGAGCGTACAATGAGCAGTTCTTC. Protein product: CASIGAYNEQFF.

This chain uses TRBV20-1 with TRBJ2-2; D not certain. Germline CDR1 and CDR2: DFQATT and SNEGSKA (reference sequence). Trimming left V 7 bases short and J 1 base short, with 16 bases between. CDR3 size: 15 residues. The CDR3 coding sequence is TGCAGTGTCCCGACATCCCATCAGAACACCGGGGAGCTGTTTTTT. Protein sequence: CSVPTSHQNTGELFF.

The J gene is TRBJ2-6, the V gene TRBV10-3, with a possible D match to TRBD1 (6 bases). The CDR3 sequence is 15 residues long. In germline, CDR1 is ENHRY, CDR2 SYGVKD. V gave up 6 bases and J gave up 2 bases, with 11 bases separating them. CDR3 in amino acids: CAISKDSPGANVLTF. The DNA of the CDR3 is TGTGCCATCAGCAAGGACAGTCCTGGGGCCAACGTCCTGACTTTC.

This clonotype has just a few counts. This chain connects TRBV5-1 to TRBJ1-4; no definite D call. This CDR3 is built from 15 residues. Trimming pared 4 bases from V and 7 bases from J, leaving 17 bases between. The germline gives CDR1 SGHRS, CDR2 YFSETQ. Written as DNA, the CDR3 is TGCGCCAGCAGCCAAGATACGGCGGCGGGTGAAAAACTGTTTTTT. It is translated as CASSQDTAAGEKLFF.